Here is one TCR beta chain with its context. This sample was included in a study of T cell responses to AZD1222 COVID-19 vaccine. Germline CDR1 reads SGHRS; CDR2 reads YFSETQ. The V segment lost 4 bases and the J segment 1 base; nucleotides outside the gene matches: 7. CDR3 length: 17 amino acids. Sequenced by immunoSEQ multiplex PCR; TCRdb stores in-frame clones only, minus some. The sample has roughly 30,000 clones, about three quarters seen once; the top ten hold under 6.5%. This chain links TRBV5-1 with TRBJ2-6; 8 bases fit TRBD2. The receptor's source is an adult in good health. The material was peripheral blood, obtained on day 0 of AZD1222 vaccination. CDR3 nucleotide sequence: TGCGCCAGCAGCCCATCCCCTAGCGGGTCTGGGGCCAACGTCCTGACTTTC. It encodes CASSPSPSGSGANVLTF.